The 15 T cell receptor beta chains listed next were all sequenced from one sample in a study of neurological immune-mediated disorders. TCRdb used MiXCR to reprocess the 5' RACE reads, holding one entry per CDR3 protein. The sample holds roughly 70,000 distinct CDR3 sequences, almost 4% seen once. Sequencing was done on a sample of PBMCs. These receptors were collected from a man aged 30-40 years with multiple sclerosis.

The CDR3 reads CASSPDSTVNEQFF. CDR3 sequence (DNA): TGTGCCAGTAGCCCGGACAGTACGGTCAATGAGCAGTTCTTC. V usage is TRBV19 and J usage is TRBJ2-1; a possible D gene is TRBD1 (6 bases). CDR1 is LNHDA, CDR2 SQIVND, per germline (reference sequence). Deletions cut 6 bases from V and 6 bases from J, with 15 bases between. The CDR3 runs to 14 residues.

This clonotype appeared many times. V is TRBV5-1 and J is TRBJ2-3, with D maybe TRBD1 (6 bases). Trimming took 4 bases from V and 0 from J, leaving 15 bases between them. There are 16 residues in the CDR3. Germline assignment: CDR1 SGHRS and CDR2 YFSETQ. In DNA form, the CDR3 reads TGCGCCAGCAGCGCCGGGACATCTACTAGCACAGATACGCAGTATTTT. The encoded protein is CASSAGTSTSTDTQYF. Full variable domain (outside the CDR3, taken from reference TRBV5-1 and TRBJ2-3): KAGVTQTPRYLIKTRGQQVTLSCSPISGHRSVSWYQQTPGQGLQFLFEYFSETQRNKGNFPGRFSGRQFSNSRSEMNVSTLELGDSALYLCASSAGTSTSTDTQYFGPGTRLTVL.

There are many counts of this clonotype. The chain is built from TRBV2 and TRBJ2-3; 9 nucleotides align to TRBD1. The germline gives CDR1 SNHLY, CDR2 FYNNEI. Germline trimming cut 8 bases from V and 6 bases from J; bases unmatched to any gene: 15. CDR3 length equals 16 residues. The CDR3 DNA sequence: TGTGCCAGCCATTCTGGTCCGGGACAGGGAGTGGATACGCAGTATTTT. Amino acid sequence: CASHSGPGQGVDTQYF.

This clonotype was seen many times. The chain carries TRBV5-1 and TRBJ2-7, with 10 bases aligning to TRBD1. The CDR3 extends over 15 amino acids. Trimming took 0 bases from V and 5 from J; bases not matched to a gene: 5. The germline V gene encodes CDR1 SGHRS and CDR2 YFSETQ. The DNA of the CDR3 is TGCGCCAGCAGCTTGGTTGGGACAGGGGTGGACGAGCAGTACTTC. Its protein product is CASSLVGTGVDEQYF.

This clonotype was recorded at least ten times. The J gene is TRBJ1-4, the V gene TRBV12-3 or TRBV12-4; D gene ambiguous. This CDR3 contains 15 residues. Trimming removed 3 bases from V and 0 bases from J, with 8 bases in between. The chain's CDR3 is CASSFRSATNEKLFF. CDR3 DNA: TGTGCCAGCAGTTTCCGGTCAGCAACTAATGAAAAACTGTTTTTT.

This clonotype has at least ten counts. The chain employs TRBV5-1 and TRBJ2-3; TRBD2 matches 14 bases. This CDR3 is 22 amino acids long. J gave up 5 bases and V 3 bases, and 23 bases lay outside the gene matches. Germline V gene sequence: CDR1 SGHRS, CDR2 YFSETQ. CDR3 bases: TGCGCCAGCAGCTCAGGAGAGGAGGGACTTTGGACTAGCGGGGGGCGGAAAGATACGCAGTATTTT. As protein: CASSSGEEGLWTSGGRKDTQYF.

This clonotype has at least ten counts. The chain uses TRBV5-5 and TRBJ2-5; 12 positions agree with TRBD1. The length of the CDR3 is 16 residues. Looked up from germline, CDR1 is SGHKS and CDR2 is YYEKEE (reference sequence). With V trimmed by 2 bases and J by 5 bases, 7 bases remained unmatched. CDR3 sequence reads: CASSLAGTGGSETQYF. CDR3 bases: TGTGCCAGCAGCTTAGCCGGGACAGGGGGCTCGGAGACCCAGTACTTC.

The genes are TRBV4-1 and TRBJ1-3, with no clear D. Germline V gene data show CDR1 as MGHRA and CDR2 as YSYEKL. The CDR3 runs to 15 residues. Trimming removed 0 bases from V and 0 bases from J, with 6 bases in between. This CDR3 reads CASSQDNNSGNTIYF. For the CDR3, the DNA is TGCGCCAGCAGCCAAGATAACAACTCTGGAAACACCATATATTTT.

There are many counts of this clonotype. This chain uses TRBV20-1 with TRBJ2-3; a possible D gene is TRBD1 (6 bases). This CDR3 spans 13 amino acids. The germline V and J ends were trimmed by 7 bases and 1 base, with 12 bases remaining between them. From germline, CDR1 is DFQATT and CDR2 SNEGSKA (reference sequence). CDR3 loop: CSEQGPGTDTQYF. The CDR3 DNA reads as TGCAGTGAACAGGGCCCGGGCACAGATACGCAGTATTTT.

This clonotype has at least ten counts. J is TRBJ2-7 and V is TRBV30, with 8 bases that match TRBD1. CDR1 and CDR2 (germline): GTSNPN, SVGIG (reference sequence). V lost 6 bases and J lost 3; bases outside the gene matches: 7. There are 13 residues in the CDR3. Written as DNA, the CDR3 is TGTGCCTGCGGACAGGGATCCGGCTACGAGCAGTACTTC. It specifies CACGQGSGYEQYF.

This clonotype came up many times. The J gene is TRBJ1-1, the V gene TRBV7-9; 10 bases match TRBD1. The V and J ends lost 5 bases and 1 base, in that order; junction bases with no gene match: 10. CDR1 and CDR2 (germline): SEHNR, FQNEAQ (reference sequence). The CDR3 consists of 17 residues. The CDR3 loop reads CASSPRQGALRNTEAFF. Written as DNA, the CDR3 is TGTGCCAGCAGCCCTAGACAGGGGGCCCTCCGGAACACTGAAGCTTTCTTT.

This clonotype showed up many times. The genes are TRBV5-6 and TRBJ1-5; D is uncertain. With 5 bases removed from V and 9 bases from J, the gap between germline ends came to 9 bases. The CDR3 runs to 11 residues. Germline V gene data show CDR1 as SGHDT and CDR2 as YYEEEE. The CDR3, as DNA: TGTGCCAGCAGGGTGAGGATGCCCCAGCATTTT. Residues: CASRVRMPQHF.

This clonotype occurred many times. The chain is built from TRBV2 and TRBJ2-7, with no clear D. CDR1 SNHLY and CDR2 FYNNEI come from the germline V gene. Trimming left V 7 bases short and J 4 bases short, with 23 bases between. The CDR3 spans 16 residues. The CDR3 reads CASTTVPVIISYEQYF. CDR3 in DNA: TGTGCCAGCACCACTGTGCCCGTGATTATATCGTACGAGCAGTACTTC.

This clonotype has at least ten counts. The J gene is TRBJ1-5, the V gene TRBV20-1; D is possibly TRBD1 (5 bases). Germline V gene data show CDR1 as DFQATT and CDR2 as SNEGSKA (reference sequence). Trimming removed 3 bases from V and 6 bases from J, with 15 bases in between. The CDR3 has 14 residues. In DNA, the CDR3 is TGCAGTGCTAGCCACCCAGGGTCCCGTCAGCCCCAGCATTTT. This encodes CSASHPGSRQPQHF.

This clonotype was detected many times. The V call is TRBV5-6, the J call TRBJ1-1; weak D call: TRBD1 (5 bases). The V gene's germline CDR1 is SGHDT and CDR2 YYEEEE. V was clipped by 3 bases and J by 6 bases, with 12 bases between them. The CDR3 runs to 13 residues. The CDR3 protein is CASSSGGLAEAFF. The CDR3, as DNA: TGTGCCAGCAGCTCGGGGGGTTTGGCTGAAGCTTTCTTT.